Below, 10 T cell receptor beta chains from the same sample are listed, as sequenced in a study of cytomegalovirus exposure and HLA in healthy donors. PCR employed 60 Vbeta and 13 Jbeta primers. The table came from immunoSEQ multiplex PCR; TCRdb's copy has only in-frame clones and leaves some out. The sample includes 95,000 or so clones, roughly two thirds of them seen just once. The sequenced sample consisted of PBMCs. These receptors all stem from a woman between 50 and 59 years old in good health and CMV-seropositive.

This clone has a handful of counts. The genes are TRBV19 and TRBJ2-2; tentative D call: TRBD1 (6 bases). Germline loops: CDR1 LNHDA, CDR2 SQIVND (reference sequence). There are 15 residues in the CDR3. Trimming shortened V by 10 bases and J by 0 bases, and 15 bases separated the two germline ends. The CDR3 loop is CATTQQGTNTGELFF. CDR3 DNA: TGTGCCACCACCCAACAGGGAACGAACACCGGGGAGCTGTTTTTT. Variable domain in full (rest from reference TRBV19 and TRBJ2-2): DGGITQSPKYLFRKEGQNVTLSCEQNLNHDAMYWYRQDPGQGLRLIYYSQIVNDFQKGDIAEGYSVSREKKESFPLTVTSAQKNPTAFYLCATTQQGTNTGELFFGEGSRLTVL.

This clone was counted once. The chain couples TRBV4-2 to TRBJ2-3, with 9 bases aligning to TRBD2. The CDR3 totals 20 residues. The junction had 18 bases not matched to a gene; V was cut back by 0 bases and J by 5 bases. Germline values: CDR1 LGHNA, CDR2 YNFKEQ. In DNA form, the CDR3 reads TGTGCCAGCAGCCAAGATCCCCCAGGAGGCGGGAGGGCCAATAGAGATACGCAGTATTTT. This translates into CASSQDPPGGGRANRDTQYF.

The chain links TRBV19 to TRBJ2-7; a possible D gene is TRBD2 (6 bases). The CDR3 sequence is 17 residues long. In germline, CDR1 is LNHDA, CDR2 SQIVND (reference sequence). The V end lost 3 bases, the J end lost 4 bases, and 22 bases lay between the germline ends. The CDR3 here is CASSMQAGQTVGYEQYF. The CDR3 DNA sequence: TGTGCCAGTAGTATGCAGGCGGGGCAGACTGTGGGGTACGAGCAGTACTTC.

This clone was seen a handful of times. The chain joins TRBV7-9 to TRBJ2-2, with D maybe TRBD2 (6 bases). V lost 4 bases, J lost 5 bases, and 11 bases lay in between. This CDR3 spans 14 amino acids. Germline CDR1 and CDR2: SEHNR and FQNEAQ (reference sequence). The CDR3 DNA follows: TGTGCCAGCAGCTATCGGGGGAGTACCGGGGAGCTGTTTTTT. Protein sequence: CASSYRGSTGELFF.

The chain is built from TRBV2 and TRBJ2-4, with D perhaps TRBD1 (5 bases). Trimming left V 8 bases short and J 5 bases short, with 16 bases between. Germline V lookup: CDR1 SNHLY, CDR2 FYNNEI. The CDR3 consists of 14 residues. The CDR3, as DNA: TGTGCCAGCTCAAGAAGTCAAGGGGAAAACATTCAGTACTTC. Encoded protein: CASSRSQGENIQYF. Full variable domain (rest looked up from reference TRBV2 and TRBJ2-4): EPEVTQTPSHQVTQMGQEVILRCVPISNHLYFYWYRQILGQKVEFLVSFYNNEISEKSEIFDDQFSVERPDGSNFTLKIRSTKLEDSAMYFCASSRSQGENIQYFGAGTRLSVL.

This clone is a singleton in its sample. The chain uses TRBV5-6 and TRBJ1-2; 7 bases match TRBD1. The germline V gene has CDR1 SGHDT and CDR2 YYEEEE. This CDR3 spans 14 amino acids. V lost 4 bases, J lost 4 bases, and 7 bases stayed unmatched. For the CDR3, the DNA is TGTGCCAGCAGCACGGACAGGTCCGCCTATGGCTACACCTTC. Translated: CASSTDRSAYGYTF.

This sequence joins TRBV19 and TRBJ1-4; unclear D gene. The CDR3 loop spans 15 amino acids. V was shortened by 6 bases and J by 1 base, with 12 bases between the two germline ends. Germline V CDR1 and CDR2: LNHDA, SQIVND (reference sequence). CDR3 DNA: TGTGCCAGTAGGAAAACGACGGGAACTAATGAAAAACTGTTTTTT. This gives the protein CASRKTTGTNEKLFF.

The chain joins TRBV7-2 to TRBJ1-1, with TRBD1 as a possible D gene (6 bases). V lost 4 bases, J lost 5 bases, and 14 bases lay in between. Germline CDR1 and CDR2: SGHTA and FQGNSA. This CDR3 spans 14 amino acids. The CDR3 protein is CASSSGVTKTEAFF. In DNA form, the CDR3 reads TGTGCCAGCAGCTCAGGGGTGACTAAGACTGAAGCTTTCTTT.

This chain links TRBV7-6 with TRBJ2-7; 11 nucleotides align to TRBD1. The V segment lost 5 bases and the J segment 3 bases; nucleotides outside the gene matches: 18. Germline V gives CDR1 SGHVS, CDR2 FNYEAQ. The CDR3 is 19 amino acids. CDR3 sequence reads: CASSPLRAGQGANSYEQYF. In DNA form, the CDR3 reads TGTGCCAGCAGCCCCCTTCGGGCCGGACAGGGGGCGAATAGCTACGAGCAGTACTTC. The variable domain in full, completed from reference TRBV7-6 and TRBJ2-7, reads GAGVSQSPRYKVTKRGQDVALRCDPISGHVSLYWYRQALGQGPEFLTYFNYEAQQDKSGLPNDRFSAERPEGSISTLTIQRTEQRDSAMYRCASSPLRAGQGANSYEQYFGPGTRLTVT.

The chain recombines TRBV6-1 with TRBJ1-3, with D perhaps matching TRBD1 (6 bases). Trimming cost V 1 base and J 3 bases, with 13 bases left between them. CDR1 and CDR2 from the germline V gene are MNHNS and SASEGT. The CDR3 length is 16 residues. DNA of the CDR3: TGTGCCAGCAGTGAAGAGACAGGCCGGGGTGGAAACACCATATATTTT. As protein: CASSEETGRGGNTIYF.